A selection of T cell receptor beta chains follows, all from one sample in a study of CD8 T cells in ankylosing spondylitis. MiXCR, applied by TCRdb to the 5' RACE reads, yields one record per CDR3 protein. Here the sample spans a few hundred thousand distinct CDR3 sequences, less than 10% being singletons. The sequenced material came from blood, either unsorted or a sorted T cell fraction (not recorded which). These receptors were collected from a male donor with ankylosing spondylitis. Each CDR3 is given with its conserved first and last residue. Each record gives: J gene, V gene, CDR3 protein.

j_call: TRBJ2-2
v_call: TRBV7-2
cdr3_aa: CASSLVLENTGELFF

j_call: TRBJ1-2
v_call: TRBV9
cdr3_aa: CASSLTRDYGYTF

j_call: TRBJ2-7
v_call: TRBV11-2
cdr3_aa: CASSLRDEQYF

j_call: TRBJ2-1
v_call: TRBV20-1
cdr3_aa: CSARSAGGKAYNEQFF

j_call: TRBJ1-3
v_call: TRBV21-1
cdr3_aa: CASIPRLIGNTIYF

j_call: TRBJ2-2
v_call: TRBV7-7
cdr3_aa: CASSLGGRSTGELFF

j_call: TRBJ1-4
v_call: TRBV7-9
cdr3_aa: CASSVGQGYLGGKLFF

j_call: TRBJ2-2
v_call: TRBV29-1
cdr3_aa: CSARVANTGELFF

j_call: TRBJ2-1
v_call: TRBV28
cdr3_aa: CATLPPGVRSSYNEQFF

j_call: TRBJ1-1
v_call: TRBV28
cdr3_aa: CASSLGQGLVNTEAFF

j_call: TRBJ2-5
v_call: TRBV15
cdr3_aa: CATSRVARGVQETQYF

j_call: TRBJ2-7
v_call: TRBV4-1
cdr3_aa: CASSQDQMQPGSYEQYF

j_call: TRBJ2-7
v_call: TRBV12-5
cdr3_aa: CASGNYEQYF

j_call: TRBJ2-5
v_call: TRBV27
cdr3_aa: CASSQPGLAGIQETQYF

j_call: TRBJ2-1
v_call: TRBV5-1
cdr3_aa: CASSLVAEAHNGQFF

j_call: TRBJ2-3
v_call: TRBV6-5
cdr3_aa: CASSFGQSSTDTQYF

j_call: TRBJ2-2
v_call: TRBV27
cdr3_aa: CASRGWEGRGTGELFF

j_call: TRBJ2-1
v_call: TRBV9
cdr3_aa: CASSPSTREQFF

j_call: TRBJ2-3
v_call: TRBV5-1
cdr3_aa: CASSLAGGNTQYF

j_call: TRBJ2-7
v_call: TRBV5-1
cdr3_aa: CASSIGTEQYF

j_call: TRBJ2-3
v_call: TRBV12-3/TRBV12-4
cdr3_aa: CASSLRQGAWADTQYF

j_call: TRBJ2-5
v_call: TRBV29-1
cdr3_aa: CSVEDPAGEETQYF

j_call: TRBJ2-1
v_call: TRBV19
cdr3_aa: CASSRTWASEQFF

j_call: TRBJ2-5
v_call: TRBV2
cdr3_aa: CASTGLPQETQYF

j_call: TRBJ2-1
v_call: TRBV7-8
cdr3_aa: CASSPELTGGNNEQFF

j_call: TRBJ1-6
v_call: TRBV20-1
cdr3_aa: CSAIDRSGSPLHF

j_call: TRBJ2-1
v_call: TRBV28
cdr3_aa: CASSSTSGRPHNEQFF

j_call: TRBJ1-5
v_call: TRBV4-3
cdr3_aa: CASSQEPWGREYQPQHF

j_call: TRBJ2-1
v_call: TRBV14
cdr3_aa: CASSQRNGFTEQFF

j_call: TRBJ1-2
v_call: TRBV20-1
cdr3_aa: CSASWTGLSNYGYTF

j_call: TRBJ2-5
v_call: TRBV5-4
cdr3_aa: CASSLAASWETQYF

j_call: TRBJ2-1
v_call: TRBV5-1
cdr3_aa: CASSSGQGTDNEQFF

j_call: TRBJ2-1
v_call: TRBV29-1
cdr3_aa: CSVGTSGRLEQFF

j_call: TRBJ1-1
v_call: TRBV10-3
cdr3_aa: CAISEGGTLNTEAFF

j_call: TRBJ1-4
v_call: TRBV7-9
cdr3_aa: CASSPRWDNEKLFF

j_call: TRBJ2-1
v_call: TRBV29-1
cdr3_aa: CSVEFRTKFYNEQFF

j_call: TRBJ1-2
v_call: TRBV16
cdr3_aa: CASSQSTTGGGSGYTF

j_call: TRBJ2-7
v_call: TRBV11-2
cdr3_aa: CASSLTRYEQYF

j_call: TRBJ2-5
v_call: TRBV3-1
cdr3_aa: CASSHIPPRAQETQYF

j_call: TRBJ2-3
v_call: TRBV18
cdr3_aa: CASSPDGLAGIDTQYF

j_call: TRBJ2-5
v_call: TRBV29-1
cdr3_aa: CSVGTTRETQYF

j_call: TRBJ1-1
v_call: TRBV4-1
cdr3_aa: CASSQLDRISEAFF

j_call: TRBJ2-7
v_call: TRBV20-1
cdr3_aa: CSVRSSYEQYF

j_call: TRBJ1-1
v_call: TRBV20-1
cdr3_aa: CSAGSTGGLAEAFF

j_call: TRBJ1-6
v_call: TRBV11-3
cdr3_aa: CASSFYETGGNSPLHF

j_call: TRBJ2-5
v_call: TRBV5-1
cdr3_aa: CASSLASGSQETQYF

j_call: TRBJ2-7
v_call: TRBV7-9
cdr3_aa: CASSLDRPRSYEQYF